What follows are 8 T cell receptor beta chains derived from one specimen sequenced in a study of cytomegalovirus exposure and HLA in healthy donors (dated by TCRdb to the late 2010s). The library was built by means of the immunoSEQ multiplex PCR assay. For the multiplex PCR, a mixture combining 60 forward primers for TCR Vbeta segments and 13 reverse primers for TCR Jbeta segments was used. TCRdb obtained this table from immuneACCESS and retained in-frame rearrangements with V and J assigned. These tables miss some clones; where compared with another copy, unresolved V genes account for less than half of the shortfall, and the remainder is unexplained. This sample gives 200,000 or so clones in total; under 85% of them show up just once. Of the sample, about 1.5% is held by the ten largest clones. Sequencing was performed on PBMCs. These receptors were collected from a man aged 45-60 years in good health and CMV-seronegative.

This sequence joins TRBV5-1 and TRBJ2-1, with TRBD1 matching 11 bases. The ends lost 1 base at V and 10 bases at J; junction bases unmatched: 7. This CDR3 has 15 residues. CDR1 is SGHRS, CDR2 YFSETQ, per germline. The CDR3 DNA follows: TGCGCCAGCAGCTTGTATGGGACAGGGGGTCGAGAGCAGTTCTTC. Translating it yields CASSLYGTGGREQFF.

The V call is TRBV7-3, the J call TRBJ2-3; TRBD2 matches at 7 bases. Losses at the gene ends were 4 bases for V and 1 base for J; bases not matched to a gene: 5. This CDR3 is built from 15 residues. Germline CDR1 and CDR2: SGHTA and FQGTGA. For the CDR3, the DNA is TGTGCCAGCAGCTGCGACAGCGGGGGCACAGATACGCAGTATTTT. Encoded protein: CASSCDSGGTDTQYF.

The rearrangement links TRBV30 to TRBJ1-6; D might be TRBD1 (6 bases). Germline CDR1 and CDR2: GTSNPN and SVGIG (reference sequence). The CDR3 loop spans 14 amino acids. V lost 0 bases to trimming and J lost 7 bases, with 10 bases between them. CDR3 amino acids: CAWSVIQGNSPLHF. The CDR3 DNA is TGTGCCTGGAGTGTTATCCAGGGGAATTCACCCCTCCACTTT.

As concerns this clone: A read error may produce the germline difference seen at one junction end. The chain recombines TRBV28 with TRBJ1-2, with D perhaps matching TRBD1 (5 bases). This CDR3 is 12 amino acids long. Per germline, CDR1 MDHEN and CDR2 SYDVKM. CDR3 sequence: CANQTVNYGYIF. CDR3 nucleotides: TGTGCCAACCAGACAGTTAACTATGGCTACATCTTC.

This clone was seen only a few times. The chain employs TRBV27 and TRBJ2-7, with 7 bases fitting TRBD1. CDR3 length: 15 amino acids. The germline gives CDR1 MNHEY, CDR2 SMNVEV (reference sequence). Trimming removed 5 bases from V and 1 base from J; junction bases left unmatched: 8. CDR3 sequence (DNA): TGTGCCAGCAGTCCCCGACAGGGTTTTTCCTACGAGCAGTACTTC. Residues: CASSPRQGFSYEQYF.

Here the CDR3 reads CASSLVGLAGQNNEQFF. For the CDR3, the DNA is TGTGCCAGCAGCTTAGTAGGACTAGCGGGCCAAAACAATGAGCAGTTCTTC. The gene calls are TRBV7-9 and TRBJ2-1, with TRBD2 matching 11 bases. V gave up 1 base and J gave up 5 bases; unmatched junction bases: 7. This CDR3 has 17 amino acids. Germline values: CDR1 SEHNR, CDR2 FQNEAQ (reference sequence).

The gene calls are TRBV7-3 and TRBJ2-7; perhaps TRBD2 as D (5 bases). The ends were cut back, 2 bases at V and 4 bases at J, with 6 bases in the middle. The CDR3 sequence is 12 residues long. Germline V gives CDR1 SGHTA, CDR2 FQGTGA. The chain's CDR3 is CASSLSGYEQYF. The CDR3 DNA reads TGTGCCAGCAGCTTATCGGGGTACGAGCAGTACTTC. Drawing the rest from reference TRBV7-3 and TRBJ2-7, the complete variable domain is GAGVSQTPSNKVTEKGKYVELRCDPISGHTALYWYRQSLGQGPEFLIYFQGTGAADDSGLPNDRFFAVRPEGSVSTLKIQRTERGDSAVYLCASSLSGYEQYFGPGTRLTVT.

The rearrangement links TRBV28 to TRBJ2-7; D is unclear. The CDR3 totals 11 residues. Germline assignment: CDR1 MDHEN and CDR2 SYDVKM. Trimming removed 6 bases at V and 7 bases at J, with 10 bases between. The CDR3, as DNA: TGTGCCAGCAGCATCCTTCGGGAGCAGTACTTC. Translating gives CASSILREQYF.